This T cell receptor (beta chain) was obtained from a study of blood T cell repertoires in COVID-19. Assay: immunoSEQ multiplex PCR; the TCRdb copy retains only in-frame clones and omits some. Of about 80,000 clones in the sample, roughly 80% are singletons; the top ten hold under 30%. This clone was counted only a few times. CDR1 MNHEY and CDR2 SVGEGT come from the germline V gene. The V and J ends lost 2 bases and 6 bases respectively, with 8 bases between them. CDR3 size: 12 residues. This chain joins TRBV6-2 or TRBV6-3 and TRBJ2-7; D is uncertain. The sample taken for sequencing was peripheral blood. This clonotype originated in a human donor in a cohort sampled during active COVID-19. The CDR3: CASSYPTPEQYF. CDR3 in DNA: TGTGCCAGCAGTTACCCGACTCCCGAGCAGTACTTC.